This TCR beta chain was captured by sequencing in a study of response to subunit inactivated influenza vaccine (dated by TCRdb to between 2017 and 2018). General notes on the study: To follow how T cells responded to a trivalent subunit inactivated influenza vaccine, the researchers relied on deep quantitative profiling of the T cell receptor repertoire. The paper's findings and limits, for the study overall: The authors suggested that each seasonal influenza vaccination may recruit only a limited number of new T cells.

The junction carries 12 bases between V and J, which are trimmed by 6 bases and 0 bases respectively. CDR1 and CDR2 are read off the germline V gene as SGHTA and FQGNSA. The CDR3 holds 14 amino acids from the cysteine to the phenylalanine. The retained sequence is limited to the CDR3, 42 bases, with the frame set at the first base. The library relied on RT-PCR. Sequenced on an Illumina HiSeq 2500. The raw public data were reprocessed by TCRdb itself: fastp quality trimming at Q25, MiXCR clonotype calling, in-frame beta chains only. Each record represents a unique CDR3 protein, reported with the most common genes and DNA among its rows. This sample comprises a few hundred thousand distinct CDR3 sequences, approximately 6.9% of them detected only once. Together, the top ten hold 13% of the sample. Points on this clonotype: Its antigen remains undetermined. Per-base qualities were not stored, and no clone one base away is much larger.

The specimen was PBMCs from blood, collected 23 months after vaccination. This sequence was found in a man aged 45-69 years who received an inactivated influenza vaccine. Donor details come from another sample of the same person, matched by shared clones. This receptor chain uses TRBV7-2 and TRBJ2-7, with TRBD1 as a weak D call on 6 bases. The CDR3 here reads CASRNRASSYEQYF. The base sequence is TGTGCCAGCAGGAACAGGGCTAGCTCCTACGAGCAGTACTTC.